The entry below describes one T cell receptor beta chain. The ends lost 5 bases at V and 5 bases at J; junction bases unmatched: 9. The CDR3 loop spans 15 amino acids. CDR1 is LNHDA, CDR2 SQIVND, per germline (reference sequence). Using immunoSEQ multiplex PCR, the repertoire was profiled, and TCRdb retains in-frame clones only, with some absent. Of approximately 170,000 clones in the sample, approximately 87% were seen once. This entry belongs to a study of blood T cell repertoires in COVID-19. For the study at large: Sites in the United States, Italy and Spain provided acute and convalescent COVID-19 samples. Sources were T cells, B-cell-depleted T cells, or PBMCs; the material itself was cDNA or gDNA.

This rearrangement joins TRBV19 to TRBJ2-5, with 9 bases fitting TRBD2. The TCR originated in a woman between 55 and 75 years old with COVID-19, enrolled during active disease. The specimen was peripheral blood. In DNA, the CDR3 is TGTGCCAGTAGTCCGCGATTAGCGGGAGTGGAGACCCAGTACTTC. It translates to CASSPRLAGVETQYF.